These T cell receptor beta chains were read from a single sample in a study of blood T cells in healthy people across ages. TCRdb used MiXCR to reprocess the 5' RACE reads, holding one entry per CDR3 protein. The repertoire holds about 1.7 million distinct CDR3 sequences, with roughly 27% as singletons. The sample comprised blood. The origin of the receptors is a woman in her twenties or thirties in good health. Both conserved end residues are part of each CDR3. Each record gives: J gene, clone size, D gene, V gene, CDR3 DNA, CDR3 protein. The D gene is left open where the match is weak. Some rows have no size entry. The others give once, few or many, or a class for an expanded clone.

J: TRBJ2-3
size: few
D: TRBD2
V: TRBV12-3/TRBV12-4
DNA: TGTGCCAGCAGTTCAAGTACGCTCCCTTCCGGGACTAGCGGGAGGGTTGATACGCAGTATTTT
CDR3: CASSSSTLPSGTSGRVDTQYF

J: TRBJ2-5
size: many
D: .
V: TRBV12-3/TRBV12-4
DNA: TGTGCCAGCAGTTTCCAAGGTCGGGGTAGTCGTCGAGAGACCCAGTACTTC
CDR3: CASSFQGRGSRRETQYF

J: TRBJ2-5
size: few
D: .
V: TRBV7-9
DNA: TGTGCCAGCAGCCACCGGGAAATTCAAGAGACCCAGTACTTC
CDR3: CASSHREIQETQYF

J: TRBJ2-5
size: .
D: .
V: TRBV27
DNA: TGTGCCAGCAGTTTAGGCCCAGCGCCTCCACCCTTCCAAGAGACCCAGTACTTC
CDR3: CASSLGPAPPPFQETQYF

J: TRBJ2-4
size: .
D: .
V: TRBV3-1
DNA: TGTGCCAGCAGCCACCAGGGTAAAAACATTCAGTACTTC
CDR3: CASSHQGKNIQYF

J: TRBJ1-1
size: .
D: .
V: TRBV5-5
DNA: TGTGCCAGCATCAACTTGGGTAGGAACACTGAAGCTTTCTTT
CDR3: CASINLGRNTEAFF

J: TRBJ1-4
size: .
D: .
V: TRBV29-1
DNA: TGCAGCGTTGAAGCGGGTCGGGAAAAACTGTTTTTT
CDR3: CSVEAGREKLFF

J: TRBJ1-1
size: few
D: .
V: TRBV9
DNA: TGTGCCAGCAGCGTAGTAACGTCGGAAGCTTTCTTT
CDR3: CASSVVTSEAFF

J: TRBJ2-1
size: .
D: .
V: TRBV4-3
DNA: TGCGCCAGCAGCCCGCAGCCGGATACCTTCTATGGTGAGCAGTTCTTC
CDR3: CASSPQPDTFYGEQFF

J: TRBJ2-5
size: .
D: TRBD2
V: TRBV5-1
DNA: TGCGCCAGCAGCTTGAACCCCCCGTCTAGCGGGATGAGGGACAATGAGCAGTACTTC
CDR3: CASSLNPPSSGMRDNEQYF

J: TRBJ2-5
size: few
D: .
V: TRBV5-1
DNA: TGCGCCAGCGGAAATAGCGGACCCCAAGAGACCCAGTACTTC
CDR3: CASGNSGPQETQYF

J: TRBJ2-1
size: .
D: TRBD2
V: TRBV5-1
DNA: TGCGCCAGCAGCTTGGTTGCGGGGGATTTAAATGAGCAGTTCTTC
CDR3: CASSLVAGDLNEQFF

J: TRBJ2-3
size: .
D: TRBD1
V: TRBV12-3/TRBV12-4
DNA: TGTGCCAGCAGTTTAGTGCATACCCCCGGACAGGGGAGCGACGGGACTAGCACAGATACGCAGTATTTT
CDR3: CASSLVHTPGQGSDGTSTDTQYF

J: TRBJ2-3
size: few
D: .
V: TRBV18
DNA: TGTGCCAGCTCCCTTCGGGTGAGCTCTTTAATCACAGATACGCAGTATTTT
CDR3: CASSLRVSSLITDTQYF

J: TRBJ1-5
size: few
D: TRBD1
V: TRBV28
DNA: TGTGCCAGCCAACAAGGACAGGGGGTCATTTCAGGGTATCAGCCCCAGCATTTT
CDR3: CASQQGQGVISGYQPQHF

J: TRBJ1-2
size: few
D: TRBD1
V: TRBV29-1
DNA: TGCAGCGTTGAAACAGGGGAGGGTTACGGCTACACCTTC
CDR3: CSVETGEGYGYTF

J: TRBJ2-1
size: .
D: .
V: TRBV10-1
DNA: TGCGCCAGCAGTGAGTACTTGTCGCTTGGGGGGGGCGAGACCCAGTTCTTC
CDR3: CASSEYLSLGGGETQFF

J: TRBJ2-7
size: many
D: .
V: TRBV10-1
DNA: TGCGCCAGCAGCCCAAAGGGGGAGGGATACGAGCAGTACTTC
CDR3: CASSPKGEGYEQYF

J: TRBJ2-1
size: .
D: TRBD1
V: TRBV10-3
DNA: TGTGCCATCAGTGAGGGGACAGGGGGGCATGAGCAGTTCTTC
CDR3: CAISEGTGGHEQFF

J: TRBJ2-1
size: .
D: .
V: TRBV5-1
DNA: TGCGCCAGCAGCTTTCAGAAGTATGGAAGCTCCTACAATGAGCAGTTCTTC
CDR3: CASSFQKYGSSYNEQFF

J: TRBJ1-5
size: .
D: TRBD1
V: TRBV6-6
DNA: TGTGCCAGCAGACCGGGACAGGGAGGCTCCAACAATCAGCCCCAGCATTTT
CDR3: CASRPGQGGSNNQPQHF

J: TRBJ2-4
size: .
D: .
V: TRBV5-1
DNA: TGCGCCAGCAGCACGGACGGGACAAAGGCCAAAAACATTCAGTACTTC
CDR3: CASSTDGTKAKNIQYF

J: TRBJ1-6
size: .
D: .
V: TRBV5-1
DNA: TGCGCCAGCAGCTTGGCCGGGGGTGAAAATTCACCCCTCCACTTT
CDR3: CASSLAGGENSPLHF

J: TRBJ2-7
size: many
D: TRBD1
V: TRBV29-1
DNA: TGCAGCGTTGAAATCGGGACAGGGGGCTCCTACGAGCAGTACTTC
CDR3: CSVEIGTGGSYEQYF

J: TRBJ1-2
size: many
D: .
V: TRBV12-5
DNA: TGTGCTAGTGGTTTGGTAAATCCAGGGATCGGCTATGGCTACACCTTC
CDR3: CASGLVNPGIGYGYTF

J: TRBJ2-3
size: few
D: TRBD2
V: TRBV7-3
DNA: TGTGCCAGCAGTTCAGCGGGGGCCGGCACAGATACGCAGTATTTT
CDR3: CASSSAGAGTDTQYF

J: TRBJ1-5
size: many
D: .
V: TRBV29-1
DNA: TGCAGCGTTGTGGGACCGAATCAGCCCCAGCATTTT
CDR3: CSVVGPNQPQHF

J: TRBJ2-6
size: .
D: TRBD2
V: TRBV7-2
DNA: TGTGCCAGCAGTCGCCCTCCTCCTAGCGGGTGGATATCTGGGGCCAACGTCCTGACTTTC
CDR3: CASSRPPPSGWISGANVLTF

J: TRBJ1-4
size: few
D: .
V: TRBV7-2
DNA: TGTGCCAGCAGCTTAGGGATGGTGGGTGAAAAACTGTTTTTT
CDR3: CASSLGMVGEKLFF

J: TRBJ2-1
size: .
D: TRBD2
V: TRBV6-2/TRBV6-3
DNA: TGTGCCAGCAGTTCCGGGACTAGCGGGAGGCGCCATGAGCAGTTCTTC
CDR3: CASSSGTSGRRHEQFF

J: TRBJ2-7
size: .
D: .
V: TRBV5-1
DNA: TGCGCCAGCAGCCCCGATGAGGGACGTACCTACGAGCAGTACTTC
CDR3: CASSPDEGRTYEQYF

J: TRBJ1-6
size: few
D: .
V: TRBV7-2
DNA: TGTGCCAGCAGCTTAGCCTCCCAGGGGATGAGGTCACCCCTCCACTTT
CDR3: CASSLASQGMRSPLHF

J: TRBJ1-1
size: few
D: .
V: TRBV20-1
DNA: TGCAGTGCTAGAGTCACAGGCTTGAACACTGAAGCTTTCTTT
CDR3: CSARVTGLNTEAFF

J: TRBJ1-5
size: few
D: .
V: TRBV19
DNA: TGTGCCAGTAGGGCAGAATATAGCAATCAGCCCCAGCATTTT
CDR3: CASRAEYSNQPQHF

J: TRBJ2-3
size: .
D: TRBD2
V: TRBV3-1
DNA: TGTGCCAGCAGCCAAGATTTTGTCGCGGGAGCGAGCACAGATACGCAGTATTTT
CDR3: CASSQDFVAGASTDTQYF

J: TRBJ1-5
size: few
D: .
V: TRBV27
DNA: TGTGCCAGCAGTAGCGGGCAGCCAGGCAATCAGCCCCAGCATTTT
CDR3: CASSSGQPGNQPQHF

J: TRBJ2-7
size: few
D: TRBD2
V: TRBV29-1
DNA: TGCAGCGTTGAGCGAGCGGGAAATTCCTACGAGCAGTACTTC
CDR3: CSVERAGNSYEQYF

J: TRBJ1-2
size: few
D: .
V: TRBV6-5
DNA: TGTGCCAGCAGCCTCCACCTCAGGATTAACTATGGCTACACCTTC
CDR3: CASSLHLRINYGYTF

J: TRBJ2-7
size: many
D: .
V: TRBV20-1
DNA: TGCAGTGCTGAGACGAGGGGCAGGTACGAGCAGTACTTC
CDR3: CSAETRGRYEQYF

J: TRBJ1-2
size: .
D: TRBD1
V: TRBV24-1
DNA: TGTGCCACCAGCGGGCAGGGGGGCTCTGGCTACACCTTC
CDR3: CATSGQGGSGYTF

J: TRBJ2-2
size: .
D: .
V: TRBV12-3/TRBV12-4
DNA: TGTGCCAGCAGTCCAGGACAGCTAGGCACCGGGGAGCGGTTTTTT
CDR3: CASSPGQLGTGERFF

J: TRBJ1-1
size: .
D: TRBD1
V: TRBV12-3/TRBV12-4
DNA: TGTGCCAGCAGACGACGGACAGGGTTTGAAGCTTTCTTT
CDR3: CASRRRTGFEAFF

J: TRBJ1-5
size: .
D: TRBD1
V: TRBV2
DNA: TGTGCCAGCAGTGAAGAGAACGGTAGGACAGGGCAGCCCCAGCATTTT
CDR3: CASSEENGRTGQPQHF

J: TRBJ1-1
size: few
D: TRBD1
V: TRBV2
DNA: TGTGCCAGCAGTTCCGACAGGGGCACTGAAACTTTCTTT
CDR3: CASSSDRGTETFF

J: TRBJ2-1
size: few
D: TRBD2
V: TRBV5-5
DNA: TGTGCTAGCAGCTTTGCGGCCACTAGCGGGAGGCCGGAGCAGTTCTTC
CDR3: CASSFAATSGRPEQFF

J: TRBJ1-6
size: .
D: .
V: TRBV5-1
DNA: TGCGCCAGCAGCCCCGGGACTGAGAACTCACCCCTCCACTTT
CDR3: CASSPGTENSPLHF

J: TRBJ2-5
size: .
D: TRBD2
V: TRBV12-3/TRBV12-4
DNA: TGTGCCAGCAGCCTTAGCGGGAGCATAGAGGCCCAGTACTTC
CDR3: CASSLSGSIEAQYF

J: TRBJ2-3
size: few
D: TRBD2
V: TRBV5-5
DNA: TGTGCCAGCAGCACAGGACGGGGGGGATACACTGATACGCAGTATTTT
CDR3: CASSTGRGGYTDTQYF

J: TRBJ1-2
size: .
D: .
V: TRBV5-1
DNA: TGCGCCAGCAGGAAAGGACAAACCAATGGCTACACCTTC
CDR3: CASRKGQTNGYTF

J: TRBJ1-1
size: .
D: .
V: TRBV10-2
DNA: TGCGCCAGCAGTGAGTCGCACGGCACTGAAGCTTTCTTT
CDR3: CASSESHGTEAFF

J: TRBJ1-2
size: many
D: .
V: TRBV20-1
DNA: TGCAGTGCTCAGGCTGGACAGTTAAACTATGGCTACACCTTC
CDR3: CSAQAGQLNYGYTF

J: TRBJ2-5
size: many
D: .
V: TRBV4-3
DNA: TGTGCCAGCAGCCAAGATGGGCGGGGACAAGAGACCCAGTACTTC
CDR3: CASSQDGRGQETQYF

J: TRBJ2-5
size: .
D: TRBD2
V: TRBV7-9
DNA: TGTGCCGGCAGCTCGCCGGGACTAGCGGGAGGGGGTCAAGAGACCCAGTACTTC
CDR3: CAGSSPGLAGGGQETQYF